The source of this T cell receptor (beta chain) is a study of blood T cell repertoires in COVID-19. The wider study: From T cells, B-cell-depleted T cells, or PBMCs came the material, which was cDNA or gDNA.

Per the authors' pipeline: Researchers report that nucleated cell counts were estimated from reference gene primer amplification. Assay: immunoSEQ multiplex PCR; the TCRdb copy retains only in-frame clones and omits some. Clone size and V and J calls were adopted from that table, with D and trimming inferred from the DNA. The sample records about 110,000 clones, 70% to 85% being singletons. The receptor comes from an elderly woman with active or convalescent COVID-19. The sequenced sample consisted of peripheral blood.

CDR3 protein: CASSPILREQYF. In DNA form, the CDR3 reads TGTGCCAGCAGTCCCATCCTGAGGGAGCAGTACTTC. The rearrangement links TRBV28 to TRBJ2-7; no reliable D call. Between the trimmed V and J ends, which lost 5 bases and 7 bases, there was a span of 12 bases. The CDR3 extends over 12 amino acids. Looked up from germline, CDR1 is MDHEN and CDR2 is SYDVKM.